One and the same sample provided the 6 T cell receptor beta chains below, sequenced in a study of spatial heterogeneity in lung cancer. The study, taken as a whole, reports: For expanded intratumoral alpha and beta TCRs, counts tracked tumor mutation counts.

In TCRdb, the 5' RACE reads were re-called with MiXCR into one record per CDR3 protein. The repertoire holds approximately 13,000 distinct CDR3 sequences, with roughly 4.6% as singletons. Their antigens are not known. Time point described: sample taken at primary tumor resection. Sequencing was performed on lung tumor tissue, taken at surgery. The origin of the receptors is a male donor with early-stage non-small cell lung cancer.

At least ten counts were recorded for this clonotype. V and J are TRBV27 and TRBJ2-7, with D possibly matching TRBD1 (6 bases). V was shortened by 8 bases and J by 0 bases, with 11 bases between the two germline ends. Germline CDR1 and CDR2: MNHEY and SMNVEV (reference sequence). The CDR3 sequence is 13 residues long. As DNA, the CDR3 is TGTGCCAGCGGGGACACTAGCTCCTACGAGCAGTACTTC. It specifies CASGDTSSYEQYF.

This clonotype was seen many times. One end of the junction is discordant with germline, which a read error may explain. The chain employs TRBV3-1 and TRBJ2-5; D possibly corresponds to TRBD2 (5 bases). The germline V gene encodes CDR1 LGHDT and CDR2 YNNKEL (reference sequence). The CDR3 covers 12 residues. DNA of the CDR3: TGTGCCAGCAGCCAAGATAGCGCCTCACAAGACTTC. This gives the protein CASSQDSASQDF.

The chain joins TRBV29-1 to TRBJ1-1, with D uncertain. CDR1 SQVTM and CDR2 ANQGSEA come from the germline V gene. Trimming stripped 0 bases from V and 3 bases from J, with 17 bases between. The CDR3 totals 16 residues. The CDR3 reads CSVEDEAGRGYTEAFF. DNA of the CDR3: TGCAGCGTTGAAGATGAGGCAGGCAGAGGGTACACTGAAGCTTTCTTT.

This clonotype was counted ten times or more. J is TRBJ2-2 and V is TRBV9; D gene ambiguous. The CDR3 is made up of 15 amino acids. Germline values: CDR1 SGDLS, CDR2 YYNGEE. The V end was cut by 3 bases, the J end by 8 bases, with 17 bases between. CDR3 DNA: TGTGCCAGCAGCGATACTTGGGTTTTACCAGGGGAGCTGTTTTTT. Its protein is CASSDTWVLPGELFF.

This clonotype was counted only a few times. CDR3 protein: CAGSGTAQEKLFF. The CDR3, as DNA: TGTGCCGGCTCCGGGACGGCGCAAGAAAAACTGTTTTTT. The chain has TRBV2 and TRBJ1-4; D is possibly TRBD1 (5 bases). Trimming cost V 11 bases and J 8 bases, with 18 bases left between them. Germline V gene lookup returns CDR1 SNHLY and CDR2 FYNNEI. The CDR3 is 13 residues long.

This clonotype was counted many times. The chain joins TRBV4-1 to TRBJ2-1; 9 bases fit TRBD1. This CDR3 contains 15 residues. The germline gives CDR1 MGHRA, CDR2 YSYEKL. V was pared by 6 bases and J by 2 bases, with 5 bases of the junction left unmatched. CDR3 amino acids: CASRRTGETYNEQFF. DNA of the CDR3: TGCGCCAGCAGACGGACAGGGGAGACCTACAATGAGCAGTTCTTC.